The clone carrying this T cell receptor (beta chain) came up once. Its antigen is still unknown. The record originates from a study of T cell responses to AZD1222 COVID-19 vaccine. Points from the study as a whole: Females outnumbered males among donors, who were mostly white British; clonal diversity was possibly underestimated.

The CDR3 totals 12 residues. J lost 12 bases, V lost 6 bases, and 4 bases had no gene match. The germline V gene has CDR1 MNHEY and CDR2 SMNVEV (reference sequence). The repertoire was sequenced with immunoSEQ multiplex PCR; TCRdb's copy has only in-frame clones and lacks some. Among under 150,000 clones listed, roughly 88% were seen once. This sequence was found in an adult who received the AZD1222 COVID-19 vaccine. V and J are TRBV27 and TRBJ2-1; 11 bases line up with TRBD2. Sequenced here: peripheral blood, sampled 28 days after the second AZD1222 dose. Here the CDR3 reads CASRGLAERQFF. The DNA of the CDR3 is TGTGCCAGCAGGGGACTAGCGGAGAGGCAGTTCTTC.